These 15 T cell receptor beta chains originate from one sample sequenced in a study of T-cell reconstitution after alpha-beta-depleted transplantation in children. Unique molecular identifiers were built into the TCRbeta library. MiXCR, run by TCRdb on the PCR reads, gives a single entry per CDR3 protein. In the table there are 450,000 to 600,000 distinct CDR3 sequences, approximately 13% of which are singletons. This sample comprised PBMCs, mostly from graft donor cells, obtained 360 days after TCRalphabeta/CD19-depleted stem cell transplant. These receptors all stem from a male patient aged 5 to 17 who had a stem cell transplant for acute myeloid leukemia, so the T cells may come from the graft donor.

This clonotype was observed a few times. This CDR3 is CASSPRTVGHTEAFF. The DNA of the CDR3 is TGTGCCAGCAGCCCACGGACCGTTGGACATACTGAAGCTTTCTTT. V usage is TRBV7-2 and J usage is TRBJ1-1; maybe TRBD1 (5 bases). V lost 5 bases to trimming and J lost 5 bases, with 18 bases between them. CDR1 is SGHTA and CDR2 is FQGNSA in the germline V gene. This CDR3 has 15 amino acids.

This clonotype was counted a few times. This chain connects TRBV19 to TRBJ2-5; D not resolved. CDR3 length: 12 residues. CDR1 and CDR2 (germline): LNHDA, SQIVND (reference sequence). The V end was cut by 3 bases, the J end by 5 bases, with 7 bases between. The CDR3 sequence is CASSINGETQYF. For the CDR3, the DNA is TGTGCCAGTAGTATTAACGGTGAGACCCAGTACTTC.

This clonotype has at least ten counts. This sequence joins TRBV12-3 or TRBV12-4 and TRBJ2-5, with D tentatively TRBD2 (6 bases). There are 13 residues in the CDR3. V was cut by 6 bases and J by 7 bases, with 15 bases left in between. The CDR3 loop reads CASSLGGVGTQYF. The CDR3 DNA reads TGTGCCAGCAGCCTTGGAGGGGTCGGGACCCAGTACTTC.

This clonotype was seen more than once but under ten times. The rearrangement links TRBV29-1 to TRBJ1-1; unclear D gene. The CDR3 has 13 residues. Looked up from germline, CDR1 is SQVTM and CDR2 is ANQGSEA. V was pared by 0 bases and J by 1 base, with 6 bases between. CDR3 bases: TGCAGCGTTGAAGAAACGGCGAACACTGAAGCTTTCTTT. This gives the protein CSVEETANTEAFF.

The gene calls are TRBV12-3 or TRBV12-4 and TRBJ1-3; D remains ambiguous. V was clipped by 3 bases and J by 9 bases, with 9 bases between them. The CDR3 extends over 12 amino acids. The CDR3 DNA reads TGTGCCAGCAGTTTTTCAGGAGGCACCATATATTTT. Translating it yields CASSFSGGTIYF.

This clonotype came up many times. The chain combines TRBV7-9 with TRBJ1-3; no clear D gene. The ends were cut back, 7 bases at V and 2 bases at J, with 9 bases in the middle. There are 13 residues in the CDR3. Germline lookup yields CDR1 SEHNR and CDR2 FQNEAQ (reference sequence). Written as DNA, the CDR3 is TGTGCCAGCACCCCTGGGACTGGAAACACCATATATTTT. Translation gives CASTPGTGNTIYF.

The V call is TRBV4-2, the J call TRBJ2-1; 11 nucleotides align to TRBD2. This CDR3 is 14 amino acids long. Germline V gene sequence: CDR1 LGHNA, CDR2 YNFKEQ. After removal of 4 bases from V and 10 bases from J, the junction contained 6 bases not matched to a gene. CDR3 sequence reads: CASSPMRTSGEQFF. DNA of the CDR3: TGTGCCAGCAGCCCGATGAGGACTAGCGGGGAGCAGTTCTTC.

This clonotype was counted at least ten times. The CDR3 DNA reads as TGTGCCAGCAGTTTGCCCCATCAGGGGACAGGGGGCGAGCAGTACTTC. Translating it yields CASSLPHQGTGGEQYF. The J gene is TRBJ2-7, the V gene TRBV28; 11 bases are a match to TRBD1. Trimming took 3 bases from V and 6 from J; bases not matched to a gene: 10. CDR3 length: 16 amino acids. Per the germline V gene, CDR1 is MDHEN and CDR2 is SYDVKM.

This chain links TRBV20-1 with TRBJ2-7, with 14 bases identical to TRBD2. V dropped 5 bases and J dropped 7; count of bases not matched to a gene: 7. Germline V gives CDR1 DFQATT, CDR2 SNEGSKA (reference sequence). The CDR3 runs to 14 residues. CDR3 residues: CSAGGGLAGVEQYF. The CDR3 nucleotides are TGCAGTGCTGGTGGGGGACTAGCGGGAGTAGAGCAGTACTTC.

This clonotype was recorded a few times. V gene TRBV12-3 or TRBV12-4 combines with J gene TRBJ1-2, with TRBD1 matching 9 bases. V was pared by 5 bases and J by 6 bases, with 7 bases of the junction left unmatched. The CDR3 sequence is 14 residues long. CDR3: CASSPRTGEDGYTF. CDR3 nucleotide sequence: TGTGCCAGCAGTCCACGGACAGGGGAGGATGGCTACACCTTC.

This clonotype was recorded many times. The chain employs TRBV28 and TRBJ2-7; weak D call: TRBD2 (6 bases). The germline gives CDR1 MDHEN, CDR2 SYDVKM. There are 17 residues in the CDR3. The V and J ends lost 4 bases and 4 bases respectively, with 23 bases between them. This CDR3 reads CASSSWVSSAGGYEQYF. CDR3 bases: TGTGCCAGCAGTTCATGGGTCTCAAGCGCAGGAGGGTACGAGCAGTACTTC.

Many counts were recorded for this clonotype. The rearrangement uses TRBV29-1 and TRBJ2-1; TRBD2 agrees at 15 bases. The CDR3 loop spans 15 amino acids. J gave up 8 bases and V 4 bases, and 6 bases lay outside the gene matches. Germline V CDR1 and CDR2: SQVTM, ANQGSEA. CDR3 nucleotide sequence: TGCAGCGTTGGGACTAGCGGGAGGGCCTTCCATGAGCAGTTCTTC. Translation: CSVGTSGRAFHEQFF.

This clonotype has more than one count but fewer than ten. The CDR3 sequence is CASSQGLVTDTQYF. The CDR3, as DNA: TGTGCCAGCAGCCAGGGACTAGTCACAGATACGCAGTATTTT. The chain uses TRBV3-1 and TRBJ2-3; 8 bases match TRBD2. CDR1 and CDR2 (germline): LGHDT, YNNKEL (reference sequence). The CDR3 runs to 14 residues. J lost 2 bases, V lost 3 bases, and 1 base had no gene match.

This rearrangement joins TRBV28 to TRBJ2-6; D unclear. The CDR3 extends over 15 amino acids. The germline V and J ends were trimmed by 7 bases and 4 bases, with 14 bases remaining between them. From germline, CDR1 is MDHEN and CDR2 SYDVKM. The CDR3: CASTTTRTGANVLTF. The DNA of the CDR3 is TGTGCCAGCACCACGACCCGAACGGGGGCCAACGTCCTGACTTTC.

This clonotype was picked up a small number of times. The J gene is TRBJ2-1, the V gene TRBV7-6; 7 nucleotides align to TRBD2. The CDR3 runs to 17 residues. From germline, CDR1 is SGHVS and CDR2 FNYEAQ. V lost 3 bases and J lost 2; bases outside the gene matches: 10. The CDR3 is CASSLGGERGTYNEQFF. The CDR3 DNA follows: TGTGCCAGCAGCTTGGGGGGGGAAAGGGGTACCTACAATGAGCAGTTCTTC.